This T cell receptor beta chain was identified during a study of blood T cells in healthy people across ages. The CDR3 contains 17 residues. V dropped 0 bases and J dropped 2; count of bases not matched to a gene: 3. The germline CDR1 and CDR2 sequences are DFQATT and SNEGSKA (reference sequence). Comment on this clonotype: Antigen specificity is unknown.

For the second PCR, which ran for about 6 to 12 cycles, a sample-barcoded 5' primer and a J-beta primer mix were used. MiXCR was run by TCRdb on the 5' RACE reads, yielding one entry per CDR3 protein. The table includes approximately 850,000 distinct CDR3 sequences, roughly 44% detected once. Russia was home to the donors, healthy Caucasian individuals aged about 6 to 90. PBMCs were isolated at a quantity of at least 6.5 million per sample. Study-level points and caveats: Researchers deemed the diversity estimates from one million T cells underestimates. As age increased, TCR beta diversity per million T cells fell in a roughly linear fashion.

The gene calls are TRBV20-1 and TRBJ2-1; 14 nucleotides align to TRBD2. Sequenced input: blood. The sequence was collected from a man in his sixties in good health. The CDR3, as DNA: TGCAGTGCTAGAGATTTGACTAGCGGGGGGGCCTACAATGAGCAGTTCTTC. It translates to CSARDLTSGGAYNEQFF.